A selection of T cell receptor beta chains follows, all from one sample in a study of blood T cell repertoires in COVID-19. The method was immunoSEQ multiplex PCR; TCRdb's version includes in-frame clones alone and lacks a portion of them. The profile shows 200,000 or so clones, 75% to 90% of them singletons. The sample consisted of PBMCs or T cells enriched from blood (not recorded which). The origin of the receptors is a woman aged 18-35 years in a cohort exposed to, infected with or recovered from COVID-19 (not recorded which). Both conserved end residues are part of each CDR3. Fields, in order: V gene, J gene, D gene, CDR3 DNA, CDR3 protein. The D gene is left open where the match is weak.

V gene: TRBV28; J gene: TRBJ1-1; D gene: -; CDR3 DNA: TGTGCCAGCAGTTCCGTGGCGGCGGAAGCTTTCTTT; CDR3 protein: CASSSVAAEAFF
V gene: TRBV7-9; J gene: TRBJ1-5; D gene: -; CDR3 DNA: TGTGCCAGCAGCGCCGAGAATCAGCCCCAGCATTTT; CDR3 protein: CASSAENQPQHF
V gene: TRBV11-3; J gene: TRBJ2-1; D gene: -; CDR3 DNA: TGTGCCAGCAGCGCCAGCGGAAGCTCCTACAATGAGCAGTTCTTC; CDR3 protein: CASSASGSSYNEQFF
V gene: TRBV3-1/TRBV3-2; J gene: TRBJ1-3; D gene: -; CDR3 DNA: TGTGCCAGCAGCCAATTCGCTAGGGGAATTGGAAACACCATATATTTT; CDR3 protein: CASSQFARGIGNTIYF
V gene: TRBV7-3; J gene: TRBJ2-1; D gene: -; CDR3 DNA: TGTGCCAGCAGATCAGCAGGGAATGAGCAGTTCTTC; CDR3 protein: CASRSAGNEQFF
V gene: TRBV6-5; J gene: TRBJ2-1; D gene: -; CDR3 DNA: TGTGCCAGCAGTTACTATGGGGCGAGATCCTACAATGAGCAGTTCTTC; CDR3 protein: CASSYYGARSYNEQFF
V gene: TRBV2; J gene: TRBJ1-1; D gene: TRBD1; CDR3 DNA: TGTGCCAGCAGTGAAACGGGACAGGAAATTGGGAACACTGAAGCTTTCTTT; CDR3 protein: CASSETGQEIGNTEAFF
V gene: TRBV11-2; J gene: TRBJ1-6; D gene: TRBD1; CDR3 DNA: TGTGCCAGCAGCCCAGGGGGGAATTCACCCCTCCACTTT; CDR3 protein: CASSPGGNSPLHF
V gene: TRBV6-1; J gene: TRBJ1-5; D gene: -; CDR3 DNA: TGTGCCAGCAGTGAAGGGTTAGATCAGCCCCAGCATTTT; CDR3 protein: CASSEGLDQPQHF
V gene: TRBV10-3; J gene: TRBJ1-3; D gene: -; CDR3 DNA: TGTGCCATCCGGACGGACTTCTCTGGAAACACCATATATTTT; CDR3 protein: CAIRTDFSGNTIYF